Presented here are 21 T cell receptor beta chains from one specimen sequenced in a study of cytomegalovirus exposure and HLA in healthy donors. The primer mix had 60 Vbeta and 13 Jbeta primers. Generated by immunoSEQ multiplex PCR, the TCRdb table keeps only in-frame clones and is missing some. The sample includes some 150,000 clones, 60% to 85% of them seen just once. Sequencing was performed on PBMCs. All receptors come from a man in his fifties in good health and CMV-seropositive.

V and J are TRBV28 and TRBJ2-3, with a weak D call TRBD1 (5 bases). Deletions cut 4 bases from V and 9 bases from J, with 11 bases between. There are 12 residues in the CDR3. Germline-derived CDR1 and CDR2 are MDHEN and SYDVKM. The DNA of the CDR3 is TGTGCCAGCAGTTCTCTAGGGGCCACGCAGTATTTT. As protein: CASSSLGATQYF.

This clone appeared a single time. V usage is TRBV5-8 and J usage is TRBJ2-5; 9 bases align to TRBD1. From germline, CDR1 is SGHTS and CDR2 YDEGEE. The CDR3 runs 16 residues. V gave up 0 bases and J gave up 3 bases; unmatched junction bases: 6. Here the CDR3 DNA reads TGTGCCAGCAGCTTGGGACAGGGGGAAGTAGAAGAGACCCAGTACTTC. Translated: CASSLGQGEVEETQYF. Looking up the rest from reference TRBV5-8 and TRBJ2-5 gives the full variable domain: EAGVTQSPTHLIKTRGQQATLRCSPISGHTSVYWYQQALGLGLQFLLWYDEGEERNRGNFPPRFSGRQFPNYSSELNVNALELEDSALYLCASSLGQGEVEETQYFGPGTRLLVL.

The table lists this clone with a few counts. The CDR3 nucleotides are TGTGCCAGCAGTTTATGGGTCAGGGGGAATGAAAAACTGTTTTTT. Amino acids: CASSLWVRGNEKLFF. V gene TRBV28 combines with J gene TRBJ1-4; 7 bases agree with TRBD1. This CDR3 is built from 15 residues. Germline CDR1 is MDHEN and CDR2 is SYDVKM. J gave up 5 bases and V 0 bases, and 3 bases lay outside the gene matches.

This chain joins TRBV7-9 and TRBJ2-2; maybe TRBD2 (5 bases). Germline V gene lookup returns CDR1 SEHNR and CDR2 FQNEAQ (reference sequence). V lost 2 bases and J lost 3, with 10 bases in between. The CDR3 is 15 residues long. For the CDR3, the DNA is TGTGCCAGCAGCTTACTGGGAGTCCACACCGGGGAGCTGTTTTTT. It codes for CASSLLGVHTGELFF.

The chain is built from TRBV28 and TRBJ1-2; the D gene is possibly TRBD1 (5 bases). Germline CDR1 MDHEN, CDR2 SYDVKM. There are 14 residues in the CDR3. The V end was cut by 4 bases, the J end by 3 bases, with 12 bases between. CDR3 residues: CASSSPGDHYGYTF. CDR3 nucleotides: TGTGCCAGCAGTTCACCGGGGGATCACTATGGCTACACCTTC.

The V gene is TRBV5-1, the J gene TRBJ2-5, with 7 bases identical to TRBD2. This CDR3 is built from 13 residues. The ends lost 4 bases at V and 4 bases at J; junction bases unmatched: 4. In germline, CDR1 is SGHRS, CDR2 YFSETQ. CDR3 sequence reads: CASSAPGGETQYF. In DNA, the CDR3 is TGCGCCAGCAGCGCCCCGGGAGGAGAGACCCAGTACTTC.

This sequence joins TRBV11-3 and TRBJ2-1, with 12 bases lining up with TRBD1. The CDR3 is 16 amino acids. The J segment lost 6 bases and the V segment lost 3 bases, leaving 6 bases of the junction unmatched. CDR1 SGHNT and CDR2 YENEEA come from the germline V gene. In DNA, the CDR3 is TGTGCCAGCAGCTTCTCTAGGGACAGGGGGCTCAATGAGCAGTTCTTC. It codes for CASSFSRDRGLNEQFF.

This clone was seen only once. J is TRBJ2-3 and V is TRBV10-1; 12 positions match TRBD2. The CDR3 extends over 17 amino acids. Germline CDR1 reads WNHNN; CDR2 reads SYGVQD (reference sequence). Trimming removed 1 base from V and 6 bases from J; junction bases left unmatched: 8. The CDR3: CASSEFLAGGLPDTQYF. Written as DNA, the CDR3 is TGCGCCAGCAGTGAGTTCCTAGCGGGAGGGCTACCCGATACGCAGTATTTT.

The chain links TRBV10-2 to TRBJ1-5; D is unresolved. V was shortened by 2 bases and J by 1 base, with 9 bases between the two germline ends. Germline assignment: CDR1 WSHSY and CDR2 SAAADI. This CDR3 has 15 residues. This CDR3 reads CASSEGPRSNQPQHF. The CDR3 DNA sequence: TGCGCCAGCAGTGAGGGCCCCCGAAGCAATCAGCCCCAGCATTTT.

The chain links TRBV19 to TRBJ2-7; possible D gene TRBD1, 5 bases. Per germline, CDR1 LNHDA and CDR2 SQIVND (reference sequence). V was trimmed by 3 bases and J by 5 bases, leaving 17 bases between them. This CDR3 is built from 15 residues. The CDR3 DNA follows: TGTGCCAGTAGTATTACGGCTACCCCAGGGAACGAGCAGTACTTC. Residues: CASSITATPGNEQYF.

The chain uses TRBV27 and TRBJ2-3, with 11 nucleotides matching TRBD2. Germline V CDR1 and CDR2: MNHEY, SMNVEV (reference sequence). This CDR3 has 19 residues. V lost 4 bases to trimming and J lost 4 bases; unmatched junction nucleotides: 16. The CDR3 is CASSSGLAGGHHPSDTQYF. Written as DNA, the CDR3 is TGTGCCAGCAGTTCGGGGCTAGCGGGAGGACACCATCCCTCAGATACGCAGTATTTT.

The chain carries TRBV6-1 and TRBJ2-3; TRBD2 matches at 7 bases. Germline CDR1 reads MNHNS; CDR2 reads SASEGT. This CDR3 spans 15 amino acids. With V trimmed by 9 bases and J by 1 base, 10 bases remained unmatched. CDR3 sequence (DNA): TGTGCCAGTTCGTGGGGGGGAATGGGCACAGATACGCAGTATTTT. Amino acid sequence: CASSWGGMGTDTQYF.

The chain joins TRBV2 to TRBJ2-3, with D perhaps matching TRBD2 (7 bases). The CDR3 has 15 amino acids. V was clipped by 6 bases and J by 4 bases, with 17 bases between them. CDR1 and CDR2 from the germline V gene are SNHLY and FYNNEI. Here the CDR3 DNA reads TGTGCCAGCAGCCAAGAACGAGGGGGGGCAGATACGCAGTATTTT. Residues: CASSQERGGADTQYF. Variable domain in full (rest from reference TRBV2 and TRBJ2-3): EPEVTQTPSHQVTQMGQEVILRCVPISNHLYFYWYRQILGQKVEFLVSFYNNEISEKSEIFDDQFSVERPDGSNFTLKIRSTKLEDSAMYFCASSQERGGADTQYFGPGTRLTVL.

The chain is built from TRBV2 and TRBJ1-5; 7 bases match TRBD1. This CDR3 comprises 15 residues. Trimming removed 8 bases from V and 0 bases from J; junction bases left unmatched: 7. Per the germline V gene, CDR1 is SNHLY and CDR2 is FYNNEI. The CDR3 DNA reads as TGTGCCAGCTGCACAGGGGCTTATAGCAATCAGCCCCAGCATTTT. This gives the protein CASCTGAYSNQPQHF.

CDR3 residues: CASSVIGRDTEAFF. CDR3 coding DNA: TGTGCCAGCAGCGTCATTGGCAGGGACACTGAAGCTTTCTTT. V and J are TRBV7-9 and TRBJ1-1, with a possible D match to TRBD1 (5 bases). The germline gives CDR1 SEHNR, CDR2 FQNEAQ (reference sequence). This CDR3 region has 14 residues. The V end was cut by 5 bases, the J end by 3 bases, with 13 bases between.

This clone appeared a few times. The chain couples TRBV7-8 to TRBJ2-7; the match to TRBD1 covers 7 bases. This CDR3 region has 14 residues. Germline loops: CDR1 SGHVS, CDR2 FQNEAQ. V shed 5 bases, J shed 4 bases, and the junction held 8 bases outside the gene matches. The CDR3: CASSQRQGPYEQYF. In DNA form, the CDR3 reads TGTGCCAGCAGCCAACGACAGGGACCTTACGAGCAGTACTTC.

The CDR3 coding sequence is TGTGCCAGCTCACCTACCGGTTCACCCCTCCACTTT. Translating gives CASSPTGSPLHF. The chain carries TRBV18 and TRBJ1-6; no clear D gene. CDR1 and CDR2 (germline): KGHSH, LQKENI. This CDR3 has 12 residues. Deletions cut 3 bases from V and 9 bases from J, with 6 bases between.

The chain has TRBV18 and TRBJ1-2; maybe TRBD1 (6 bases). CDR1 is KGHSH, CDR2 LQKENI, per germline. V lost 5 bases to trimming and J lost 0 bases, with 13 bases between them. CDR3 length: 15 residues. The CDR3 DNA reads as TGTGCCAGCTCAATAAGGACAGACTCTAACTATGGCTACACCTTC. Translation: CASSIRTDSNYGYTF.

The chain uses TRBV5-4 and TRBJ1-2, with 8 bases fitting TRBD1. CDR3 length: 14 residues. J was trimmed by 3 bases and V by 3 bases; bases with no gene match: 4. Germline CDR1 and CDR2: SGHNT and YYREEE (reference sequence). The CDR3 region is CASSSRTGYYGYTF. CDR3 coding DNA: TGTGCCAGCAGCTCAAGGACAGGGTACTATGGCTACACCTTC. Variable domain in full (rest from reference TRBV5-4 and TRBJ1-2): ETGVTQSPTHLIKTRGQQVTLRCSSQSGHNTVSWYQQALGQGPQFIFQYYREEENGRGNFPPRFSGLQFPNYSSELNVNALELDDSALYLCASSSRTGYYGYTFGSGTRLTVV.

This clone was recorded a few times. The V call is TRBV18, the J call TRBJ2-3, with 9 bases matching TRBD1. CDR3 length: 13 residues. The germline CDR1 and CDR2 sequences are KGHSH and LQKENI. The V segment lost 1 base and the J segment 8 bases; nucleotides outside the gene matches: 1. The CDR3 sequence: CASSPQDRGTQYF. In nucleotides, the CDR3 is TGTGCCAGCTCACCACAGGACAGGGGTACGCAGTATTTT.

V is TRBV30 and J is TRBJ1-2; no definite D call. CDR1 and CDR2 from the germline V gene are GTSNPN and SVGIG (reference sequence). The V end lost 3 bases, the J end lost 0 bases, and 14 bases lay between the germline ends. CDR3 length: 15 amino acids. This CDR3 reads CAWSHPLRANYGYTF. The DNA for the CDR3 is TGTGCCTGGAGCCATCCACTCCGAGCTAACTATGGCTACACCTTC.